Sequencing of this T cell receptor (beta chain) was carried out in a study of T cell responses to AZD1222 COVID-19 vaccine. Study-level points and caveats: Recipients of AZD1222 seropositive at baseline numbered only 5 to 7. Spike-wide vaccine-associated CD4 TCRs dominated at 160-218 and 743-854. Repertoires were obtained only post-peak T cell response. Spike-specific TCR repertoires showed rising breadth and depth after two AZD1222 doses.

This clone was counted once. As yet, its antigen is unknown. Trimming took off 0 bases at V and 5 bases at J, with 12 bases between the two ends. Per germline, CDR1 SGHRS and CDR2 YFSETQ. The CDR3 loop spans 14 amino acids. Assay: immunoSEQ multiplex PCR; the TCRdb copy retains only in-frame clones and omits some. This table has about 60,000 clones, 84% appearing once. J is TRBJ2-7 and V is TRBV5-1, with D possibly called TRBD1 or TRBD2 (5 bases each). This sequence was found in an adult in good health. The starting material was peripheral blood, obtained on day 0 of AZD1222 vaccination. The CDR3 coding sequence is TGCGCCAGCAGCTTGGGACGGGGCGGAGACGAGCAGTACTTC. Translation gives CASSLGRGGDEQYF.